The clone carrying this T cell receptor beta chain was counted at least ten times. This sample is part of a study of T cells in Graves' hyperthyroidism and ophthalmopathy. Germline values: CDR1 MDHEN, CDR2 SYDVKM. The trim removed 7 bases at V and 4 bases at J, leaving 5 bases unmatched. This CDR3 contains 14 residues. TCR beta CDR3 sequences were amplified from RNA transcripts. The HTBI set primed first-round TCR CDR3 RT-PCR. One entry per CDR3 protein results from TCRdb running MiXCR on the multiplex PCR reads. The repertoire consists of fewer than 350,000 distinct CDR3 sequences, with approximately 18% occurring once and the leading ten covering less than 45%.

The sample consisted of blood. The V call is TRBV28, the J call TRBJ1-5; 9 bases are a match to TRBD1. This sequence was found in a man in his fifties with Graves' ophthalmopathy. CDR3 amino acids: CASTPTGGNQPQHF. Written as DNA, the CDR3 is TGTGCCAGCACTCCGACAGGGGGAAATCAGCCCCAGCATTTT. Full variable domain (remainder filled in from reference TRBV28 and TRBJ1-5): DVKVTQSSRYLVKRTGEKVFLECVQDMDHENMFWYRQDPGLGLRLIYFSYDVKMKEKGDIPEGYSVSREKKERFSLILESASTNQTSMYLCASTPTGGNQPQHFGDGTRLSIL.